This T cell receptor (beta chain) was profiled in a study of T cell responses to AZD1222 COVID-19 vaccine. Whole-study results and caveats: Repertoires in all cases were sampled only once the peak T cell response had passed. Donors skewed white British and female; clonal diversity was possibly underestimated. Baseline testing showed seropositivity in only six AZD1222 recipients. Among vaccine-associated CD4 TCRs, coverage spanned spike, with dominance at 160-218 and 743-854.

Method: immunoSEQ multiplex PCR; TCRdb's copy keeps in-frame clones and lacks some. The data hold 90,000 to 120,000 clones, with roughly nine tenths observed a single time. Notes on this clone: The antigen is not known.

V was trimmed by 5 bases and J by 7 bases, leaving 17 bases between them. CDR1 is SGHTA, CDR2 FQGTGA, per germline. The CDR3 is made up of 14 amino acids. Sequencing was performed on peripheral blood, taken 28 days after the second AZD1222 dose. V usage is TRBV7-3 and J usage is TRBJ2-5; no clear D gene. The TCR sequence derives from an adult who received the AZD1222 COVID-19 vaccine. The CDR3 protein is CASSQLGSMGTQYF. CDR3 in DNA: TGTGCCAGCAGCCAATTGGGAAGTATGGGGACCCAGTACTTC.